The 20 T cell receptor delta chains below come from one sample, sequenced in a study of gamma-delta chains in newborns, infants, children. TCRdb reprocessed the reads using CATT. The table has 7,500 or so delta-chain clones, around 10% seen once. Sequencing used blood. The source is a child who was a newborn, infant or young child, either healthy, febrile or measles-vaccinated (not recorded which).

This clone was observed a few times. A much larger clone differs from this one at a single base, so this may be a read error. This chain's CDR3 is CACDTVWDTRALTAQLFF. DNA of the CDR3: TGTGCCTGTGACACCGTGTGGGATACGAGGGCTTTGACAGCACAACTCTTCTTT. The J gene is TRDJ2, the V gene TRDV2, with 8 bases fitting TRDD3. The CDR3 sequence is 18 residues long. V lost 0 bases and J lost 0; bases outside the gene matches: 8. Germline-derived CDR1 and CDR2 are GEAIGNYY and EKD.

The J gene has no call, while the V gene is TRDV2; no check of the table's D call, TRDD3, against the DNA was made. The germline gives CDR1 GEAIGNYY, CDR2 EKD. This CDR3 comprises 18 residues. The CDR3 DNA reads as TGTGCCTGTGACACCGGGGGGGATACGTTAAGGGAAACCGATAAAATCATCTTT. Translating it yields CACDTGGDTLRETDKIIF.

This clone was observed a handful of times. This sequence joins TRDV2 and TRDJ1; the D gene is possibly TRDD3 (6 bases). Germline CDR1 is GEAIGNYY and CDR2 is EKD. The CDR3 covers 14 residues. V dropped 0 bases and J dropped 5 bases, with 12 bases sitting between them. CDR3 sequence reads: CACDTWGGTDKLIF. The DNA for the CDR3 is TGTGCCTGTGACACCTGGGGGGGAACAGATAAACTCATCTTT.

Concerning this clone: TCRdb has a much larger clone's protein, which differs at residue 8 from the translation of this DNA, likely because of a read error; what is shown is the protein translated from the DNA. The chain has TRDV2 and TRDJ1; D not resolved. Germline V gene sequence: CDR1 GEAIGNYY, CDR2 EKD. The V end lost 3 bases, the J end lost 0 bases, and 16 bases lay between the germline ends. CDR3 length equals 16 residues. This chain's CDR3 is CACDSLTEGHTDKLIF. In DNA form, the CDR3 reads TGTGCCTGTGACTCGCTAACTGAGGGACACACCGATAAACTCATCTTT.

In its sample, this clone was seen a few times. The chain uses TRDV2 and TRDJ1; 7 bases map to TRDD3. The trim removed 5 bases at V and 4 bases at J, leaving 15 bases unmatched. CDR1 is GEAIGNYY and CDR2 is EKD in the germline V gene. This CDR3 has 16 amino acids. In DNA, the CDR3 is TGTGCCTGTGGCGCCCTGGGGGTACTACCTATCGATAAACTCATCTTT. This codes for CACGALGVLPIDKLIF.

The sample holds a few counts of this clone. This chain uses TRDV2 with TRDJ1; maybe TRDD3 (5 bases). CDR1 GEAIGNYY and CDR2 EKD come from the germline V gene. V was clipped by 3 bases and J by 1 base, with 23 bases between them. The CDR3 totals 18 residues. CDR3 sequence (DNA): TGTGCCTGTGACCCGCTCGTAGGGGGGGGCCCCATCACCGATAAACTCATCTTT. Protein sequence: CACDPLVGGGPITDKLIF.

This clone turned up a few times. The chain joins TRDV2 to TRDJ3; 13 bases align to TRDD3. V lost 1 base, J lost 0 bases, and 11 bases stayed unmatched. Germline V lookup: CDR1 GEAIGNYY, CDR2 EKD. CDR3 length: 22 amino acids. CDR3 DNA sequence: TGTGCCTGTGACACGATAACTGGGGGATACGCGAGGGGCTCCTGGGACACCCGACAGATGTTTTTC. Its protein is CACDTITGGYARGSWDTRQMFF.

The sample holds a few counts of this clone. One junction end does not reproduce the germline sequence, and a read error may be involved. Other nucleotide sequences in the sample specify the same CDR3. In DNA, the CDR3 is TGCGCCTGTGACACGATACTGGGCCCTCGAAGAGACACCGATAAACTCATCTTT. This translates into CACDTILGPRRDTDKLIF. This chain connects TRDV2 to TRDJ1; the D gene is possibly TRDD3 (6 bases). CDR1 is GEAIGNYY, CDR2 EKD, per germline. This CDR3 spans 18 amino acids.

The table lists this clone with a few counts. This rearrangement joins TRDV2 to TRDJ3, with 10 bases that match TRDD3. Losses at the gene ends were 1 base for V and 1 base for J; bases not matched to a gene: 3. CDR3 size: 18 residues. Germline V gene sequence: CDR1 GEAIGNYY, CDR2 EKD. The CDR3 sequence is CACDTILGDSWDTRQMFF. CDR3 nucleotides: TGTGCCTGTGACACGATACTGGGGGATTCCTGGGACACCCGACAGATGTTTTTC.

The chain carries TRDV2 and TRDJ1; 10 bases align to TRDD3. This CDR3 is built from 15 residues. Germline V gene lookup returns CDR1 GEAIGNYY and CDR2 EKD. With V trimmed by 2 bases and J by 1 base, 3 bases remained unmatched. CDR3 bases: TGTGCCTGTGACAAGGTGGGGGATACCACCGATAAACTCATCTTT. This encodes CACDKVGDTTDKLIF.

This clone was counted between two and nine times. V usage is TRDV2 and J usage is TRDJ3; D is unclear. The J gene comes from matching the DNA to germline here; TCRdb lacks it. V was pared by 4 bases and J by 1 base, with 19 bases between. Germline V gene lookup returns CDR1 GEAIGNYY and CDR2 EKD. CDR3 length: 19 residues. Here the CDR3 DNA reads TGTGCCTGTGATAAGGGTGACACCACCCCTTCCTGGGACACCCGACAGATGTTTTTC. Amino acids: CACDKGDTTPSWDTRQMFF.

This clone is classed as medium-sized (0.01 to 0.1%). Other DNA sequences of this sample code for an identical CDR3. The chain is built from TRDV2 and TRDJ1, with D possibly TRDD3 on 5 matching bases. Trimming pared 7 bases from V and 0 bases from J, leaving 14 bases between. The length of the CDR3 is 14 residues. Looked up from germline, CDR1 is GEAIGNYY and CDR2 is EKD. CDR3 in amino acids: CACDTLVDTDKLIF. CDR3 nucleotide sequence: TGTGCCTGCGATACCCTGGTGGACACCGATAAACTCATCTTT.

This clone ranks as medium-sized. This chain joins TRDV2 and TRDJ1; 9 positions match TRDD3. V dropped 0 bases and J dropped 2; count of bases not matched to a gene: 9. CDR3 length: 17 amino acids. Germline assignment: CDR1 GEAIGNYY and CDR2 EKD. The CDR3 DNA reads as TGTGCCTGTGACACCCTCAGCGTATGGGGGATAACCGATAAACTCATCTTT. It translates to CACDTLSVWGITDKLIF.

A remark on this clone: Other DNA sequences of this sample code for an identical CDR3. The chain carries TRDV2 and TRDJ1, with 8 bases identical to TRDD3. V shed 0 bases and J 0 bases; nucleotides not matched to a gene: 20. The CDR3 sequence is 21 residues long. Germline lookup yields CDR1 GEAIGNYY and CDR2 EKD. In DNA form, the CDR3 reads TGTGCCTGTGACACCGTCGGAGGTACTGGGGGGAAGGAAAAGTACACCGATAAACTCATCTTT. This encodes CACDTVGGTGGKEKYTDKLIF.

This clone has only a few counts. As DNA, the CDR3 is TGTGCCTGTGACACCGTCGTCAGGCCCCCCTCGAGCTCCTGGGACACCCGACAGATGTTTTTC. Its translation is CACDTVVRPPSSSWDTRQMFF. The rearrangement uses TRDV2 and TRDJ3; no clear D. The V gene lost 0 bases and the J gene lost 0 bases, with 20 bases spanning the gap. The CDR3 is 21 amino acids. Germline V gives CDR1 GEAIGNYY, CDR2 EKD.

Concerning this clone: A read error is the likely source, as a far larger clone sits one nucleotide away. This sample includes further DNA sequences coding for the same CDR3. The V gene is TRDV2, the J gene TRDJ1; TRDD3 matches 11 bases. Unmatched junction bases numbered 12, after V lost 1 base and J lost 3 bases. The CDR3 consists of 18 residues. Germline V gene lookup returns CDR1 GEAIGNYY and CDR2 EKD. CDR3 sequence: CACDTGKLLGDRPDKLIF. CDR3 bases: TGTGCCTGTGACACTGGGAAACTACTGGGGGATAGACCCGATAAACTCATCTTT.

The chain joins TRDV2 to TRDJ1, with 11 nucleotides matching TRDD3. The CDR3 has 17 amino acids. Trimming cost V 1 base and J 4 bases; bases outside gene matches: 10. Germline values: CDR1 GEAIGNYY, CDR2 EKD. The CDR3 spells CACDTITWGIQDDKLIF. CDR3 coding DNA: TGTGCCTGTGACACAATAACCTGGGGGATACAAGACGATAAACTCATCTTT.

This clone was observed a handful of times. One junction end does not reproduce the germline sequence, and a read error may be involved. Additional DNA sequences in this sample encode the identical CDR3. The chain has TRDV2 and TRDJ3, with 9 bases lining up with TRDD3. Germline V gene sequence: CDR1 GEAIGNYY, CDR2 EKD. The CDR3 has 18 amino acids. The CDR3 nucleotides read TGTGCCTGTGACACCGTACTGGGGGACTCCTGGGACACCCGACAAATGTTTTTC. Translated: CACDTVLGDSWDTRQMFF.

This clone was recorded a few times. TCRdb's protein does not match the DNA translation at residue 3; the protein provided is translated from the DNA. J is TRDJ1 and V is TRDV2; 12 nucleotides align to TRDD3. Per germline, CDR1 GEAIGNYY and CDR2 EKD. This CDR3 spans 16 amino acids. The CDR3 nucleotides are TGTGCCTATGACAAGCTGGGGGATACGAGGACCGATAAACTCATCTTT. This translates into CAYDKLGDTRTDKLIF.

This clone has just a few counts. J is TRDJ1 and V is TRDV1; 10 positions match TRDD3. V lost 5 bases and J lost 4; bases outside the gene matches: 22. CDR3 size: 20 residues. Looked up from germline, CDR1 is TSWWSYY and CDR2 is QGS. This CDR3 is CALGKAFPLFTGGFRDKLIF. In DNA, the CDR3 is TGTGCTCTTGGGAAGGCCTTCCCCTTATTTACTGGGGGATTCCGCGATAAACTCATCTTT.